This TCR beta chain derives from a study of T cells after yellow fever vaccination. Study conclusions and caveats: In FACS-sorted repertoires, abundant clonotypes from the bulk population could appear as contaminants.

TCRdb independently ran MiXCR on the 5' RACE reads; one entry per CDR3 protein. The data show about 320,000 distinct CDR3 sequences, around 11% seen once. Germline V CDR1 and CDR2: SQVTM, ANQGSEA. This CDR3 is 12 amino acids long. V gave up 6 bases and J gave up 9 bases; unmatched junction bases: 4. Only a few counts were recorded for this clonotype. The target antigen is unknown. The receptor comes from a man between 18 and 29 years old who received the YFV17D yellow fever vaccine. J is TRBJ2-1 and V is TRBV29-1, with 11 bases lining up with TRBD2. Sample: CD4+ T cells sorted from PBMCs, taken 45 days after the yellow fever booster vaccination. CDR3 protein: CSVTSGGPEQFF. The CDR3 DNA reads TGCAGCGTAACTAGCGGGGGACCTGAGCAGTTCTTC.